The sequence of this TCR beta chain was determined in a study of blood T cell dynamics during melanoma immunotherapy. Study in general: Metastatic melanoma patients received first-line pembrolizumab or nivolumab plus ipilimumab. Study findings and constraints: Whether repertoire-driving clones were melanoma-specific could not be determined.

The CDR3 spans 12 residues. CDR1 SEHNR and CDR2 FQNEAQ come from the germline V gene (reference sequence). Trimming cost V 4 bases and J 0 bases, with 3 bases left between them. Time point of the sample: week 3, after first cycle of checkpoint inhibitor. Prior systemic cancer therapy, immunosuppressant use and other active malignancies excluded patients. Each bulk PBMC sample had approximately 350 ng DNA loaded. Generated by immunoSEQ multiplex PCR, the TCRdb table keeps only in-frame clones and is missing some. The table lists approximately 11,000 clones, about 87% of them singletons. This clone appeared a few times. Antigen specificity is unknown.

The TCR sequence derives from a human donor with melanoma. Source: blood, taken from a patient treated with checkpoint blockade. V and J are TRBV7-9 and TRBJ1-1; D is uncertain. The CDR3 DNA reads TGTGCCAGCAGCTCGATGAACACTGAAGCTTTCTTT. The encoded protein is CASSSMNTEAFF. The entire variable domain, with the rest obtained from reference TRBV7-9 and TRBJ1-1, is as follows: DTGVSQNPRHKITKRGQNVTFRCDPISEHNRLYWYRQTLGQGPEFLTYFQNEAQLEKSRLLSDRFSAERPKGSFSTLEIQRTEQGDSAMYLCASSSMNTEAFFGQGTRLTVV.